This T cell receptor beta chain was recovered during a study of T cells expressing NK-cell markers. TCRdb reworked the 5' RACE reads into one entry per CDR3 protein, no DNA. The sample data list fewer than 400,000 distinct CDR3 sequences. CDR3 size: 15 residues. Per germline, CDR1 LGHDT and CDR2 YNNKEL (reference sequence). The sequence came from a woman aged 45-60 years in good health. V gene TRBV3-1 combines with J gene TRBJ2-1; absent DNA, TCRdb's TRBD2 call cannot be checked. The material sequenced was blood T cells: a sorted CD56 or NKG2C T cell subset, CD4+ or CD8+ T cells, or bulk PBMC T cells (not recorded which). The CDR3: CASRESGTSYNEQFF.